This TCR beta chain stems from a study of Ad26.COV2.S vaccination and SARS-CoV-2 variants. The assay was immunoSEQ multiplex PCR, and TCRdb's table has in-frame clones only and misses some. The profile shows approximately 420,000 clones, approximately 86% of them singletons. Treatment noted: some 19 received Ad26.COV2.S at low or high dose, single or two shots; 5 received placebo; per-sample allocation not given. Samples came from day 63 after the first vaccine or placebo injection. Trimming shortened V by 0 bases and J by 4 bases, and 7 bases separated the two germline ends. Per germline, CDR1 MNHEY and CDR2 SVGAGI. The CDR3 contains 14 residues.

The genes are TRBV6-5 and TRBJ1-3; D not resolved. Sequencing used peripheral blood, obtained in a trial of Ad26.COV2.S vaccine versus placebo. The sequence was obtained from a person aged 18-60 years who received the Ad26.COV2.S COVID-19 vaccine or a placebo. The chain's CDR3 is CASSYSEEGNTIYF. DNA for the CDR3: TGTGCCAGCAGTTACTCCGAGGAGGGAAACACCATATATTTT.